What follows is one T cell receptor beta chain and its context. Antigen unknown. The sample belongs to a study of immune cell composition in non-small cell lung cancer. In the study overall: Most cases were lung adenocarcinoma or squamous cell carcinoma.

The data were produced by immunoSEQ multiplex PCR, yet TCRdb's version contains in-frame clones alone and is incomplete. The data show about 4,000 clones, over 60% seen once. Normal lung was taken at the farthest possible site, at least 3 cm from tumour. Study results and caveats: Dominant in vivo tumour-associated clones were not shown to share tumour-reactive sequences. Squamous carcinomas (approximately 80%) more often had tumour-associated clones >0.5% than adenocarcinomas (approximately 35%). In adenocarcinoma, maximal tumour-associated clone frequency tracked TIL tumour reactivity.

The sequence was obtained from a human donor with non-small cell lung cancer. Sequenced: non-adjacent lung tissue.

The CDR3 here is CASSVVVESEAFF. DNA of the CDR3: TGTGCCAGCAGCGTAGTGGTTGAGAGTGAAGCTTTCTTT. The V and J genes are TRBV9 and TRBJ1-1, with no clear D. Germline V gene lookup returns CDR1 SGDLS and CDR2 YYNGEE. V gave up 0 bases and J gave up 7 bases, with 10 bases separating them. This CDR3 contains 13 residues.